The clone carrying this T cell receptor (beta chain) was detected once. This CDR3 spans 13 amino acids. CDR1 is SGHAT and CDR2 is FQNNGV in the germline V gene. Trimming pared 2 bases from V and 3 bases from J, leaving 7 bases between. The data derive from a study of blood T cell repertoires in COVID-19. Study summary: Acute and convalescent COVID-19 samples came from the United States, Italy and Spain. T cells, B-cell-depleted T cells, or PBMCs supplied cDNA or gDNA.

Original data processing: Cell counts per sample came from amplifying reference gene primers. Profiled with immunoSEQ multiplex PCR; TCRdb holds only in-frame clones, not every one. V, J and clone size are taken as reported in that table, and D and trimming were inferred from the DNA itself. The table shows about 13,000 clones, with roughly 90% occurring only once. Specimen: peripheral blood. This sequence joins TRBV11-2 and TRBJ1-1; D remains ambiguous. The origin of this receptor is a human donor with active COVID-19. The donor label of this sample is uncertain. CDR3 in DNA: TGTGCCAGCAGCTTATGGGCGTACACTGAAGCTTTCTTT. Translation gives CASSLWAYTEAFF.